The clone carrying this TCR beta chain has only a few counts. The antigen is unknown. This record belongs to a study of cytomegalovirus exposure and HLA in healthy donors. Study-level results: With later analysis, a missense DCLRE1C variant became linked to TCR beta V- and J-gene trimming. Several of the most significant clusters appeared, in a later analysis, to be linked to common viral pathogens.

Use of 60 Vbeta and 13 Jbeta primers characterized the PCR. The assay was immunoSEQ multiplex PCR, and TCRdb's table has in-frame clones only and misses some. This table has 150,000 to 160,000 clones, 70% to 90% appearing once. Germline loops: CDR1 SGHRS, CDR2 YFSETQ. This CDR3 region has 13 residues. V lost 2 bases and J 5 bases, leaving 11 bases between the germline ends. V gene TRBV5-1 combines with J gene TRBJ2-7, with D maybe TRBD2 (6 bases). Sequenced: PBMCs. This TCR was recovered from a woman between 35 and 50 years old in good health and CMV-seropositive. This CDR3 is CASSLGEVDEQYF. The CDR3 DNA reads as TGCGCCAGCAGCTTAGGGGAGGTGGACGAGCAGTACTTC.